This TCR beta chain was documented in a study of blood T cell repertoires in COVID-19. Enrolled through a virtual design, the participants were between roughly 18 and 100 years of age and came from approximately 25 US areas. CDR3 length equals 14 residues. Some clones are missing from TCRdb's copy, which holds only in-frame ones; the method was immunoSEQ multiplex PCR. The sample includes approximately 490,000 clones, approximately 86% of them seen just once. The V and J genes are TRBV21-1 and TRBJ2-2; whether TRBD2, the table's D call, matches the DNA was not checked. TRBV21-1 is shown as a pseudogene. The clonotype comes from an older woman who had recovered from COVID-19. The sample was PBMCs or T cells enriched from blood (not recorded which). The CDR3 sequence: CAGLAGGPPGELFF. In DNA, the CDR3 is TGTGCCGGACTAGCGGGGGGGCCGCCCGGGGAGCTGTTTTTT.